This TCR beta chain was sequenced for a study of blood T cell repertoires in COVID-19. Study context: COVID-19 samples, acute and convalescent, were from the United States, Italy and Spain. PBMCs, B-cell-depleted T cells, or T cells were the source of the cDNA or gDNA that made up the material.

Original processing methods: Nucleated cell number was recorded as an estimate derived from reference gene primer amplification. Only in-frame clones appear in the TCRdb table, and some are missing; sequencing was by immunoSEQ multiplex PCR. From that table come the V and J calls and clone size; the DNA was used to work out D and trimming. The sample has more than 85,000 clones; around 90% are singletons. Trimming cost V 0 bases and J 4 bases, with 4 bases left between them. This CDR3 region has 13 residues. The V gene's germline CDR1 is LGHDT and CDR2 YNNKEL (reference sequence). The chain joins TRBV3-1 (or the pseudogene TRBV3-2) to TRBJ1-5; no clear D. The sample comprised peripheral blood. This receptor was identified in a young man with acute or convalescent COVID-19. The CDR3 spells CASSQDPNQPQHF. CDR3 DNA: TGTGCCAGCAGCCAAGACCCGAATCAGCCCCAGCATTTT.